This T cell receptor (beta chain) was observed in a study of OX40 agonist ivuxolimab in advanced cancers. Turning to the study itself: The patients' treatment was ivuxolimab, an agonistic anti-OX40 (CD134) antibody. Intravenous ivuxolimab at 0.01 to 10 mg/kg was given to patients every 2 weeks. The dose-escalation cohort had hepatocellular carcinoma, melanoma, renal cell or head and neck cancer.

Assay: immunoSEQ multiplex PCR; the TCRdb copy retains only in-frame clones and omits some. Of about 71,000 clones listed, 75% to 85% are singletons. CDR3 size: 12 residues. V lost 7 bases to trimming and J lost 2 bases, with 10 bases between them. Germline loops: CDR1 SGHTS, CDR2 YDEGEE. Individuals having autoimmune disease history or systemic immunosuppression were not enrolled. The chain links TRBV5-8 to TRBJ2-7, with D perhaps TRBD2 (6 bases). This sequence was found in an adult with an advanced solid tumor such as melanoma, head and neck, liver or kidney cancer. Sequenced here: CD4+ or CD8+ T cells sorted from blood, sampled in a trial of the OX40 agonist ivuxolimab. The CDR3 DNA reads as TGTGCCAGCGCGGGACCCCCCTACGAGCAGTACTTC. Protein sequence: CASAGPPYEQYF.